The present TCR beta chain was sequenced within a study of control samples from healthy donors and cancer patients. V lost 11 bases, J lost 4 bases, and 9 bases stayed unmatched. The CDR3 length is 13 residues. Germline CDR1 is LNHDA and CDR2 is SQIVND (reference sequence). This clone appeared a single time. Sequencing used immunoSEQ multiplex PCR; TCRdb keeps in-frame clones, though not all of them. Of roughly 120,000 clones detected, around nine tenths appear once; the ten largest clones hold around 17%. The sequence derives from a woman aged 45 to 65 in good health. The rearrangement joins TRBV19 to TRBJ2-3; 7 positions match TRBD1. The sample comprised blood. The DNA for the CDR3 is TGTGCCTCAGGGACAGCCGCCCCAGATACGCAGTATTTT. It encodes CASGTAAPDTQYF. The full variable domain, with the rest looked up from reference TRBV19 and TRBJ2-3, is DGGITQSPKYLFRKEGQNVTLSCEQNLNHDAMYWYRQDPGQGLRLIYYSQIVNDFQKGDIAEGYSVSREKKESFPLTVTSAQKNPTAFYLCASGTAAPDTQYFGPGTRLTVL.